This entry lists 23 T cell receptor beta chains sequenced from one sample in a study of identical twins. From the 5' RACE reads, TCRdb called clonotypes with MiXCR, one entry per CDR3 protein. The top ten clones hold around 13% of a sample with hundreds of thousands of distinct CDR3 sequences, roughly 18% of them seen once. The same data also went into a second study, on T cells expressing NK-cell markers.

Sequences were obtained from PBMCs. The receptors come from a young woman in good health.

This clonotype appeared a few times. The J gene is TRBJ2-7, the V gene TRBV20-1; D call uncertain. CDR1 DFQATT and CDR2 SNEGSKA come from the germline V gene (reference sequence). The CDR3 totals 11 residues. Trimming removed 3 bases at V and 6 bases at J, with 9 bases between. The DNA for the CDR3 is TGCAGTGCTAGCCACAAAGGCGAGCAGTACTTC. Residues: CSASHKGEQYF.

This rearrangement joins TRBV6-1 to TRBJ1-4; a weak D match, TRBD1 (5 bases). Deletions cut 4 bases from V and 8 bases from J, with 14 bases between. Germline loops: CDR1 MNHNS, CDR2 SASEGT. The CDR3 is made up of 14 amino acids. CDR3 in amino acids: CASSVYQGSEKLFF. CDR3 DNA: TGTGCCAGCAGTGTCTACCAGGGAAGCGAAAAACTGTTTTTT.

This chain connects TRBV18 to TRBJ1-1; D is perhaps TRBD1 (5 bases). Trimming took off 3 bases at V and 4 bases at J, with 15 bases between the two ends. The CDR3 is made up of 15 amino acids. CDR1 and CDR2 from the germline V gene are KGHSH and LQKENI. Here the CDR3 DNA reads TGTGCCAGCTCACCGGTAGGAGAGGGGATCACTGAAGCTTTCTTT. It yields the protein CASSPVGEGITEAFF. Variable domain in full (rest from reference TRBV18 and TRBJ1-1): NAGVMQNPRHLVRRRGQEARLRCSPMKGHSHVYWYRQLPEEGLKFMVYLQKENIIDESGMPKERFSAEFPKEGPSILRIQQVVRGDSAAYFCASSPVGEGITEAFFGQGTRLTVV.

This clonotype was recorded a few times. The rearrangement uses TRBV5-1 and TRBJ1-4; 8 bases agree with TRBD1. The V gene's germline CDR1 is SGHRS and CDR2 YFSETQ. J gave up 9 bases and V 4 bases, and 5 bases lay outside the gene matches. The CDR3 totals 13 residues. In nucleotides, the CDR3 is TGCGCCAGCAGCCCGGACAGGGTCCAAAAACTGTTTTTT. It specifies CASSPDRVQKLFF.

J is TRBJ2-5 and V is TRBV29-1; D gene ambiguous. There are 11 residues in the CDR3. V lost 6 bases and J lost 7, with 12 bases in between. Germline V gives CDR1 SQVTM, CDR2 ANQGSEA. The CDR3 protein is CSVPLMGTQYF. DNA of the CDR3: TGCAGCGTCCCTCTGATGGGGACCCAGTACTTC.

This clonotype was recorded at least ten times. The rearrangement links TRBV5-1 to TRBJ2-3, with TRBD1 identical over 8 bases. The ends lost 4 bases at V and 5 bases at J; junction bases unmatched: 6. Germline V lookup: CDR1 SGHRS, CDR2 YFSETQ. CDR3 length: 14 amino acids. The DNA for the CDR3 is TGCGCCAGCAGCGGTGGACAGGGACAAGATACGCAGTATTTT. It translates to CASSGGQGQDTQYF.

The chain joins TRBV20-1 to TRBJ2-5; no clear D gene. Germline V lookup: CDR1 DFQATT, CDR2 SNEGSKA (reference sequence). The CDR3 totals 14 residues. The germline V and J ends were trimmed by 5 bases and 3 bases, with 16 bases remaining between them. Here the CDR3 reads CSAVPFIREETQYF. The CDR3 DNA reads TGCAGTGCTGTCCCCTTTATTCGCGAAGAGACCCAGTACTTC.

This clonotype was recorded many times. This chain uses TRBV20-1 with TRBJ2-7; the D gene is possibly TRBD1 (6 bases). V lost 6 bases and J 4 bases, leaving 19 bases between the germline ends. The CDR3 spans 14 residues. Germline assignment: CDR1 DFQATT and CDR2 SNEGSKA (reference sequence). The CDR3 region has the DNA TGCAGTGCCGGCATGACAGGACTTTCTTACGAGCAGTACTTC. Translated: CSAGMTGLSYEQYF.

This clonotype was detected a few times. The CDR3 protein is CSARGGGGSPLHF. CDR3 in DNA: TGCAGTGCTAGAGGGGGAGGGGGTTCACCCCTCCACTTT. The rearrangement uses TRBV20-1 and TRBJ1-6, with D tentatively TRBD1 (6 bases). V shed 1 base and J shed 9 bases, with 10 bases lying between them. This CDR3 is built from 13 residues. Looked up from germline, CDR1 is DFQATT and CDR2 is SNEGSKA (reference sequence).

The chain couples TRBV5-1 to TRBJ2-7; TRBD1 matches at 7 bases. This CDR3 comprises 13 residues. The ends lost 5 bases at V and 7 bases at J; junction bases unmatched: 9. Germline CDR1 is SGHRS and CDR2 is YFSETQ. CDR3 sequence reads: CASSRKGGWEQYF. The CDR3 DNA is TGCGCCAGCAGTCGAAAAGGGGGCTGGGAGCAGTACTTC.

This clonotype turned up a few times. The genes are TRBV7-2 and TRBJ2-2; no firm D call. Trimming left V 2 bases short and J 7 bases short, with 11 bases between. The germline V gene encodes CDR1 SGHTA and CDR2 FQGNSA. The CDR3 consists of 14 residues. The CDR3 region has the DNA TGTGCCAGCAGCTTAAAAGGATTTATCGGGGAGCTGTTTTTT. Translating gives CASSLKGFIGELFF.

This clonotype came up a few times. The CDR3 DNA follows: TGTGCCAGCAGGGGACAGGGCACGAACACTGAAGCTTTCTTT. Translating gives CASRGQGTNTEAFF. The V and J genes are TRBV7-8 and TRBJ1-1, with 9 bases identical to TRBD1. From germline, CDR1 is SGHVS and CDR2 FQNEAQ. There are 14 residues in the CDR3. The J segment lost 1 base and the V segment lost 6 bases, leaving 3 bases of the junction unmatched.

Only a few counts were recorded for this clonotype. The chain recombines TRBV12-3 or TRBV12-4 with TRBJ1-1; unclear D gene. Trimming cost V 5 bases and J 11 bases, with 18 bases left between them. The CDR3 spans 13 residues. CDR3 nucleotide sequence: TGTGCCAGCAGTCCCGGGATTAGGCCTGTGGCTTTCTTT. Amino acids: CASSPGIRPVAFF.

The chain links TRBV6-1 to TRBJ2-1; D might be TRBD1 or TRBD2, each matching 5 bases. Germline loops: CDR1 MNHNS, CDR2 SASEGT. V was pared by 8 bases and J by 4 bases, with 24 bases between. This CDR3 is 17 amino acids long. The CDR3 bases are TGTGCCAGCCAAAACCACCGGGACGGCCTCCTATACAATGAGCAGTTCTTC. It codes for CASQNHRDGLLYNEQFF.

This CDR3 is CASSLQGNSYEQYF. CDR3 nucleotides: TGTGCCAGCAGCTTACAGGGCAATTCCTACGAGCAGTACTTC. The chain recombines TRBV7-9 with TRBJ2-7; a weak D match, TRBD1 (5 bases). Trimming took 2 bases from V and 1 from J, leaving 9 bases between them. This CDR3 comprises 14 residues. Germline V gene sequence: CDR1 SEHNR, CDR2 FQNEAQ (reference sequence). The full variable domain, its missing parts supplied by reference TRBV7-9 and TRBJ2-7, is DTGVSQNPRHKITKRGQNVTFRCDPISEHNRLYWYRQTLGQGPEFLTYFQNEAQLEKSRLLSDRFSAERPKGSFSTLEIQRTEQGDSAMYLCASSLQGNSYEQYFGPGTRLTVT.

Only a few counts were recorded for this clonotype. The germline gene is not matched at one end of the junction; a read error may be the cause. The chain links TRBV5-1 to TRBJ1-2; tentatively, D is TRBD1 (6 bases). The CDR3 length is 14 residues. Germline V gene sequence: CDR1 SGHRS, CDR2 YFSETQ. Here the CDR3 reads CASTVGGPDSGCTF. The DNA for the CDR3 is TGCGCCAGCACCGTTGGGGGGCCGGACAGTGGCTGCACCTTC.

This chain uses TRBV7-2 with TRBJ2-3, with D maybe TRBD2 (5 bases). The V gene's germline CDR1 is SGHTA and CDR2 FQGNSA. V shed 4 bases and J shed 5 bases, with 13 bases lying between them. This CDR3 has 14 residues. The CDR3 sequence is CASSSLVRGDTQYF. The CDR3 DNA sequence: TGTGCCAGCAGCTCACTAGTACGGGGAGATACGCAGTATTTT.

The rearrangement links TRBV12-3 or TRBV12-4 to TRBJ1-4; 9 bases align to TRBD1. The V and J ends lost 6 bases and 6 bases, in that order; junction bases with no gene match: 8. This CDR3 region has 15 residues. CDR3 sequence (DNA): TGTGCCAGCAGAAGCCCGGGACAGGGTTATGAAAAACTGTTTTTT. Translation: CASRSPGQGYEKLFF.

V usage is TRBV12-3 or TRBV12-4 and J usage is TRBJ1-1; a weak D match, TRBD1 (5 bases). Trimming shortened V by 3 bases and J by 0 bases, and 8 bases separated the two germline ends. This CDR3 is 14 amino acids long. The CDR3 is CASSFWTLNTEAFF. CDR3 nucleotides: TGTGCCAGCAGTTTTTGGACATTGAACACTGAAGCTTTCTTT.

V is TRBV5-1 and J is TRBJ2-5; D may match TRBD1 or TRBD2 (5 bases each). CDR1 SGHRS and CDR2 YFSETQ come from the germline V gene. The CDR3 is 13 residues long. V gave up 4 bases and J gave up 3 bases, with 10 bases separating them. The DNA for the CDR3 is TGCGCCAGCAGCGGGACGGAAAAAGAGACCCAGTACTTC. Its translation is CASSGTEKETQYF.

J is TRBJ2-7 and V is TRBV2; D may be TRBD2 (6 bases). CDR3 size: 12 residues. V gave up 11 bases and J gave up 7 bases, with 18 bases separating them. Germline lookup yields CDR1 SNHLY and CDR2 FYNNEI. The CDR3 is CAGGTGVGEQYF. Written as DNA, the CDR3 is TGTGCCGGAGGGACGGGGGTCGGAGAGCAGTACTTC.

This chain uses TRBV30 with TRBJ2-1; D gene ambiguous. Trimming shortened V by 0 bases and J by 6 bases, and 3 bases separated the two germline ends. Germline V gene data show CDR1 as GTSNPN and CDR2 as SVGIG (reference sequence). The CDR3 is 11 residues long. The CDR3 spells CAWSVPNEQFF. The CDR3 DNA is TGTGCCTGGAGTGTACCCAATGAGCAGTTCTTC. Based on the CDR3 plus reference TRBV30 and TRBJ2-1, the full variable domain is SQTIHQWPATLVQPVGSPLSLECTVEGTSNPNLYWYRQAAGRGLQLLFYSVGIGQISSEVPQNLSASRPQDRQFILSSKKLLLSDSGFYLCAWSVPNEQFFGPGTRLTVL.

The V and J genes are TRBV15 and TRBJ2-1, with 9 nucleotides matching TRBD2. Germline CDR1 LNHNV, CDR2 YYDKDF (reference sequence). V gave up 3 bases and J gave up 9 bases; unmatched junction bases: 18. CDR3 length: 18 residues. The CDR3 protein is CATSRPPLDSGRSIEQFF. The CDR3 DNA follows: TGTGCCACCAGCAGGCCCCCTCTGGATAGCGGGAGAAGTATTGAGCAGTTCTTC.